This is a list of T cell receptor beta chains from one sample in a study of blood T cell repertoires in COVID-19. Clones were sequenced by immunoSEQ multiplex PCR, and TCRdb holds only the in-frame ones, with some missing. The table records a few hundred thousand clones, roughly 87% of them present only once. Source material: PBMCs or T cells enriched from blood (not recorded which). These receptors all come from a woman aged 25 to 39 who had recovered from COVID-19. Each CDR3 is given with its conserved first and last residue. D genes are given only for firm matches. Clone size, where shown, is once, few, many, or a class for clones that have expanded.

J gene | D gene | clone size | V gene | CDR3 protein | CDR3 DNA
TRBJ1-1 | . | few | TRBV12-3/TRBV12-4 | CASSSDTVTEAFF | TGTGCCAGCAGTTCGGACACCGTCACTGAAGCTTTCTTT
TRBJ1-1 | TRBD1 | once | TRBV30 | CACNRGRWNTEAFF | TGTGCCTGCAACAGGGGGCGGTGGAACACTGAAGCTTTCTTT
TRBJ2-1 | . | . | TRBV19 | CASSITVGRGIYNEQFF | TGTGCCAGTAGTATTACCGTAGGCAGGGGTATCTACAATGAGCAGTTCTTC
TRBJ2-7 | TRBD2 | once | TRBV27 | CASRYEGTGGDEQYF | TGTGCCAGCAGATACGAAGGGACTGGGGGGGACGAGCAGTACTTC
TRBJ2-7 | TRBD2 | . | TRBV28 | CASSLFPGGSSYEQYF | TGTGCCAGCAGTTTATTTCCGGGGGGAAGCTCCTACGAGCAGTACTTC
TRBJ1-1 | . | . | TRBV6-5 | CASSYRMNTEAFF | TGTGCCAGCAGTTATCGTATGAACACTGAAGCTTTCTTT
TRBJ1-2 | TRBD1 | . | TRBV7-9 | CASSWDREVYGYTF | TGTGCCAGCAGCTGGGACAGGGAGGTCTATGGCTACACCTTC
TRBJ1-6 | . | . | TRBV27 | CASSFGNSPLHF | TGTGCCAGCAGTTTCGGGAATTCACCCCTCCACTTT
TRBJ1-1 | . | . | TRBV5-1 | CASRGGQMNTEAFF | TGCGCCAGCAGAGGAGGACAGATGAACACTGAAGCTTTCTTT
TRBJ2-7 | . | . | TRBV27 | CASSFSQAASYEQYF | TGTGCCAGCAGTTTTTCGCAGGCCGCCTCCTACGAGCAGTACTTC
TRBJ2-7 | . | . | TRBV4-1 | CASSPPSHEQYF | TGCGCCAGCAGCCCCCCTTCTCACGAGCAGTACTTC
TRBJ1-3 | . | . | TRBV25-1 | CASSDAGRAGNTIYF | TGTGCCAGCAGTGATGCCGGCAGGGCTGGAAACACCATATATTTT
TRBJ2-7 | TRBD2 | . | TRBV13 | CASSSAEGLNYEQYF | TGTGCCAGCAGCTCCGCTGAGGGACTAAACTACGAGCAGTACTTC
TRBJ1-5 | TRBD1 | . | TRBV4-2 | CASSRQQGEDQPQHF | TGTGCCAGCAGCCGGCAACAGGGGGAAGATCAGCCCCAGCATTTT
TRBJ2-5 | TRBD2 | . | TRBV27 | CASWDTRGVQETQYF | TGTGCCAGCTGGGACACGCGGGGGGTCCAAGAGACCCAGTACTTC
TRBJ2-1 | . | . | TRBV7-9 | CASSWTPYNEQFF | TGTGCCAGCAGTTGGACTCCTTACAATGAGCAGTTCTTC
TRBJ1-2 | . | . | TRBV12-3/TRBV12-4 | CASSPGGLYGYTF | TGTGCCAGCAGTCCCGGGGGACTCTATGGCTACACCTTC
TRBJ1-6 | TRBD1 | . | TRBV5-6 | CASSAADRGLGSPLHF | TGTGCCAGCAGCGCGGCTGACAGGGGGCTAGGTTCACCCCTCCACTTT
TRBJ1-6 | . | . | TRBV4-2 | CASSQDRTAYNSPLHF | TGTGCCAGCAGCCAAGATAGGACAGCTTATAATTCACCCCTCCACTTT
TRBJ2-1 | . | . | TRBV15 | CATSRVGGGEQFF | TGTGCCACCAGCAGAGTAGGGGGTGGTGAGCAGTTCTTC
TRBJ2-2 | TRBD1 | . | TRBV30 | CAWSTAGGFSGELFF | TGTGCCTGGAGTACGGCAGGGGGTTTTAGCGGGGAGCTGTTTTTT
TRBJ2-1 | . | . | TRBV3-1/TRBV3-2 | CASSPRDKRLNEQFF | TGTGCCAGCAGCCCCCGGGACAAGCGCCTCAATGAGCAGTTCTTC
TRBJ1-1 | TRBD1 | . | TRBV28 | CASSFTGGAFF | TGTGCCAGCAGCTTCACAGGGGGGGCTTTCTTT
TRBJ1-6 | TRBD1 | . | TRBV12-5 | CASGPTGGSNSPLHF | TGTGCTAGTGGTCCGACAGGGGGGAGTAATTCACCCCTCCACTTT
TRBJ2-7 | . | few | TRBV6-1 | CASSDHSRSGYEQYF | TGTGCCAGCAGTGACCATTCTCGGTCGGGCTACGAGCAGTACTTC
TRBJ1-4 | . | . | TRBV7-9 | CASSPQGFNEKLFF | TGTGCCAGCAGCCCACAGGGTTTTAATGAAAAACTGTTTTTT
TRBJ1-1 | TRBD1 | . | TRBV7-9 | CASSKGDRQSEAFF | TGTGCCAGCAGCAAAGGGGACAGACAGAGTGAAGCTTTCTTT
TRBJ2-3 | TRBD1 | . | TRBV2 | CASRAYRGAPGTQYF | TGTGCCAGCAGGGCATACAGGGGAGCCCCAGGTACGCAGTATTTT
TRBJ2-3 | . | . | TRBV5-1 | CASSLGPAGSTDTQYF | TGCGCCAGCAGCTTGGGGCCCGCAGGAAGCACAGATACGCAGTATTTT
TRBJ2-7 | . | . | TRBV10-3 | CASSWGTLTYEQYF | TGTGCCAGCTCTTGGGGGACTCTTACCTACGAGCAGTACTTC
TRBJ2-1 | . | . | TRBV2 | CASSDERDNEQFF | TGTGCCAGCAGTGACGAGAGGGACAATGAGCAGTTCTTC
TRBJ2-7 | TRBD1 | . | TRBV7-3 | CASSSGQGMEQYF | TGTGCCAGCAGCTCGGGACAGGGAATGGAGCAGTACTTC
TRBJ1-1 | . | few | TRBV5-1 | CASSLNFREAFF | TGCGCCAGCAGCTTGAATTTCCGTGAAGCTTTCTTT
TRBJ2-7 | TRBD2 | . | TRBV6-5 | CASRNSGTSAYEQYF | TGTGCCAGCAGAAACTCCGGGACTAGCGCTTACGAGCAGTACTTC
TRBJ2-3 | TRBD1 | . | TRBV5-8 | CASSFGQGTDTQYF | TGTGCCAGCAGCTTTGGACAGGGGACAGATACGCAGTATTTT
TRBJ2-1 | TRBD2 | . | TRBV7-2 | CASSFSSGAYNEQFF | TGTGCCAGCAGCTTTTCTAGCGGTGCCTACAATGAGCAGTTCTTC
TRBJ1-2 | . | . | TRBV4-2 | CASSQQMGQDSLNYGYTF | TGTGCCAGCAGCCAACAAATGGGACAAGATAGTTTGAACTATGGCTACACCTTC
TRBJ2-1 | TRBD2 | . | TRBV3-1/TRBV3-2 | CASSRLAGGSYNEQFF | TGTGCCAGCAGCCGACTAGCGGGAGGTTCCTACAATGAGCAGTTCTTC
TRBJ1-2 | TRBD1 | . | TRBV11-1 | CASSLGQGYGYTF | TGTGCCAGCAGCCTGGGACAGGGCTATGGCTACACCTTC
TRBJ2-1 | . | . | TRBV5-1 | CASSLAPGNEQFF | TGCGCCAGCAGCTTGGCCCCCGGCAATGAGCAGTTCTTC
TRBJ2-3 | TRBD2 | . | TRBV3-1/TRBV3-2 | CASSQAGLGVTDTQYF | TGTGCCAGCAGCCAGGCGGGACTAGGGGTCACAGATACGCAGTATTTT
TRBJ1-2 | TRBD1 | . | TRBV10-3 | CAISESGAGGDGYTF | TGTGCCATCAGTGAGTCCGGGGCAGGGGGCGATGGCTACACCTTC
TRBJ1-2 | . | . | TRBV30 | CAWMKQGSYTF | TGTGCCTGGATGAAACAGGGAAGCTACACCTTC
TRBJ2-7 | . | . | TRBV27 | CASSLEGGEQYF | TGTGCCAGCAGTTTGGAGGGTGGCGAGCAGTACTTC
TRBJ1-5 | TRBD1 | . | TRBV2 | CASSVDRGLNQPQHF | TGTGCCAGCAGCGTGGACAGGGGGTTGAATCAGCCCCAGCATTTT
TRBJ1-6 | . | . | TRBV11-1 | CASSPQGTSFNSPLHF | TGTGCCAGCAGCCCTCAGGGGACCTCCTTTAATTCACCCCTCCACTTT
TRBJ1-1 | . | . | TRBV25-1 | CASSVEREGAFF | TGTGCCAGCAGTGTGGAAAGGGAGGGAGCTTTCTTT
TRBJ1-2 | . | once | TRBV7-9 | CASSLNRGIYGYTF | TGTGCCAGCAGCTTGAACAGAGGGATCTATGGCTACACCTTC
TRBJ2-2 | . | . | TRBV5-1 | CASSLVPVNTGELFF | TGCGCCAGCAGCTTGGTGCCAGTGAACACCGGGGAGCTGTTTTTT
TRBJ1-2 | . | . | TRBV19 | CASSIMTGRNRVGGYTF | TGTGCCAGTAGTATTATGACGGGGAGGAATAGGGTAGGAGGCTACACCTTC
TRBJ2-1 | . | . | TRBV9 | CASSADLAREQFF | TGTGCCAGCAGCGCGGACCTAGCCCGAGAGCAGTTCTTC
TRBJ2-5 | TRBD2 | once | TRBV5-4 | CASSPPFGGETQYF | TGTGCCAGCAGCCCCCCCTTCGGGGGGGAGACCCAGTACTTC
TRBJ1-2 | TRBD1 | few | TRBV6-5 | CASSYGQGENYGYTF | TGTGCCAGCAGTTACGGTCAGGGGGAGAACTATGGCTACACCTTC
TRBJ2-7 | TRBD1 | . | TRBV18 | CASSQQGQGDYEQYF | TGTGCCAGCTCACAACAGGGACAGGGGGATTACGAGCAGTACTTC
TRBJ1-1 | TRBD1 | . | TRBV7-9 | CASSTRQGGAFF | TGTGCCAGCAGCACCCGACAGGGGGGAGCTTTCTTT
TRBJ2-7 | . | . | TRBV7-9 | CASSPPGADEQYF | TGTGCCAGCAGCCCCCCGGGAGCGGACGAGCAGTACTTC
TRBJ1-2 | TRBD1 | . | TRBV19 | CASRTSGGTWVGYTF | TGTGCCAGTAGAACCTCAGGGGGCACCTGGGTTGGCTACACCTTC
TRBJ2-7 | . | . | TRBV15 | CATSRDIGAAYEQYF | TGTGCCACCAGCAGAGATATAGGGGCTGCCTACGAGCAGTACTTC
TRBJ1-1 | TRBD1 | . | TRBV5-1 | CASSLDREGTEAFF | TGCGCCAGCAGCCTGGACAGGGAGGGAACTGAAGCTTTCTTT
TRBJ2-1 | . | . | TRBV29-1 | CSVEGASQAYNEQFF | TGCAGCGTTGAAGGTGCTAGCCAAGCCTACAATGAGCAGTTCTTC